One T cell receptor (beta chain) is described in this entry. What it binds is unknown. Libraries for naive CD8 T cells, which were made from approximately 20,000 to 1,000,000 sorted cells, drew on 10%, 30% or 50% of the RNA. These data originate in a study of molecular identifiers for immune sequencing clone quantification. Study results and caveats: In CMV-specific effectors, clones above 20 copies held over 99% of molecules; naive, under 1%.

The V gene's germline CDR1 is LNHDA and CDR2 SQIVND (reference sequence). The CDR3 length is 15 residues. Trimming took 3 bases from V and 0 from J; bases not matched to a gene: 3. TCRdb re-analysed the PCR reads in MiXCR, keeping a single row per CDR3 protein. The data hold about 640,000 distinct CDR3 sequences, with just under 20% observed a single time. The clonotype was recovered from a human donor in good health. Some libraries in this study had Jurkat cell RNA spiked in. This rearrangement joins TRBV19 to TRBJ2-3, with TRBD1 matching 7 bases. Sequencing was carried out using naive CD8+ T cells from blood, with Jurkat cell RNA spiked in. Stated subset: FACS-sorted CD8+CD4-CCR7+CD45RA+ naive T cells. Here the CDR3 DNA reads TGTGCCAGTAGTATTTCGGACAGGAGCACAGATACGCAGTATTTT. Protein product: CASSISDRSTDTQYF.